Presented here are 17 T cell receptor beta chains from one specimen sequenced in a study of spatial heterogeneity in lung cancer. Time point here: sample taken at primary tumor resection. Unsorted whole RNA samples from tumor, nontumor lung or frozen PBMC were sequenced. In TCRdb, the 5' RACE reads were re-called with MiXCR into one record per CDR3 protein. The data hold about 10,000 distinct CDR3 sequences, with 3.5% to 4.5% observed a single time. Sample: PBMCs, taken at surgery. These TCRs come from a female donor with early-stage non-small cell lung cancer.

A few counts support this clonotype. A library prepared for alpha chains yielded this beta chain as an off-target read; its size is of little meaning. The V gene is TRBV5-6, the J gene TRBJ1-1; TRBD1 aligns across 11 bases. The trim removed 4 bases at V and 8 bases at J, leaving 7 bases unmatched. Germline values: CDR1 SGHDT, CDR2 YYEEEE. The CDR3 spans 14 residues. For the CDR3, the DNA is TGTGCCAGCAGCATAGACCGGACAGGGGGCGAAGCTTTCTTT. It codes for CASSIDRTGGEAFF.

The sample holds many counts of this clonotype. Within a library made for alpha chains, this beta chain is off target, and its count is uninformative. The chain couples TRBV7-8 to TRBJ2-3, with a possible D match to TRBD1 (6 bases). CDR1 is SGHVS and CDR2 is FQNEAQ in the germline V gene. The ends were cut back, 5 bases at V and 3 bases at J, with 15 bases in the middle. There are 15 residues in the CDR3. Written as DNA, the CDR3 is TGTGCCAGCAGCACGCCAGGGGTAGGAACAGATACGCAGTATTTT. Its protein is CASSTPGVGTDTQYF.

This clonotype has only a few counts. This beta chain is a stray read from a library made for alpha chains; its abundance is not meaningful. CDR3 DNA sequence: TGTGCCAGCAGCGTAAACTCTGTGGGGAGCCAAGAGACCCAGTACTTC. The encoded protein is CASSVNSVGSQETQYF. The chain is built from TRBV7-2 and TRBJ2-5; the D gene is possibly TRBD2 (5 bases). V was clipped by 5 bases and J by 1 base, with 17 bases between them. This CDR3 has 16 residues. Germline V gene sequence: CDR1 SGHTA, CDR2 FQGNSA.

This clonotype was observed at least ten times. For a library built for alpha chains, this beta chain is a stray read; little rests on its size. The rearrangement links TRBV18 to TRBJ2-1; a weak D match, TRBD1 (6 bases). This CDR3 region has 14 residues. V gave up 2 bases and J gave up 4 bases, with 9 bases separating them. CDR1 KGHSH and CDR2 LQKENI come from the germline V gene. The CDR3 reads CASSPGGDYNEQFF. The DNA for the CDR3 is TGTGCCAGCTCACCAGGGGGCGATTACAATGAGCAGTTCTTC.

This clonotype was seen repeatedly, ten times or more. Since it is a stray read in a library aimed at alpha chains, this beta chain has a size that is not meaningful. The CDR3 spells CASSISAGVSTGELFF. DNA of the CDR3: TGTGCCAGTAGTATTTCCGCGGGAGTAAGCACCGGGGAGCTGTTTTTT. The J gene is TRBJ2-2, the V gene TRBV19; 7 bases align to TRBD2. The CDR3 has 16 amino acids. J lost 4 bases, V lost 3 bases, and 8 bases had no gene match. Germline V gives CDR1 LNHDA, CDR2 SQIVND (reference sequence).

Many counts were recorded for this clonotype. This beta chain appears as a stray read in a library generated for alpha chains; its size is not informative. This chain links TRBV13 with TRBJ2-7; D is uncertain. V shed 1 base and J shed 6 bases, with 10 bases lying between them. Per the germline V gene, CDR1 is PRHDT and CDR2 is FYEKMQ (reference sequence). The CDR3 is 13 amino acids. CDR3 nucleotides: TGTGCCAGCAGCTTAGAGTTAGTACGCGAGCAGTACTTC. Encoded protein: CASSLELVREQYF.

By sample share, this clonotype is medium-sized. This beta chain slipped into a library made for alpha chains as a stray read, so its size is not meaningful. The CDR3 coding sequence is TGCAGTGCTAGAGATGGGGGGGCGTTAGGGAAAAACATTCAGTACTTC. Translated, it gives CSARDGGALGKNIQYF. The chain employs TRBV20-1 and TRBJ2-4, with D perhaps matching TRBD2 (7 bases). V gave up 0 bases and J gave up 4 bases, with 16 bases separating them. Germline values: CDR1 DFQATT, CDR2 SNEGSKA (reference sequence). CDR3 length equals 16 residues.

To note about this clonotype: A library made for alpha chains picked up this beta chain off target, so its size means little. The CDR3 DNA follows: TGCGCCAGCAGCCAAGCCCACCAAAGCCTTTATAGCAATCAGCCCCAGCATTTT. It translates to CASSQAHQSLYSNQPQHF. The V and J genes are TRBV4-1 and TRBJ1-5; D unclear. CDR1 and CDR2 (germline): MGHRA, YSYEKL. The CDR3 covers 18 residues. The V and J ends lost 1 base and 0 bases respectively, with 16 bases between them.

Only a few counts were recorded for this clonotype. This beta chain slipped into a library made for alpha chains as a stray read, so its size is not meaningful. The CDR3 sequence: CASSPGTGHGGYTF. In nucleotides, the CDR3 is TGTGCCAGCAGTCCCGGGACAGGGCATGGGGGCTACACCTTC. The chain is built from TRBV12-3 or TRBV12-4 and TRBJ1-2; 9 positions agree with TRBD1. There are 14 residues in the CDR3. V lost 5 bases and J lost 8; bases outside the gene matches: 9.

This clonotype was detected ten times or more. A library made for alpha chains picked up this beta chain off target, so its size means little. V usage is TRBV18 and J usage is TRBJ1-1; D uncertain. Germline CDR1 KGHSH, CDR2 LQKENI. V lost 1 base to trimming and J lost 4 bases, with 7 bases between them. The CDR3 is 13 residues long. For the CDR3, the DNA is TGTGCCAGCTCACCACGGGAACCCACTGAAGCTTTCTTT. Translation gives CASSPREPTEAFF.

Comments on this clonotype: This beta chain slipped into a library made for alpha chains as a stray read, so its size is not meaningful. The J gene is TRBJ2-1, the V gene TRBV25-1; maybe TRBD1 (7 bases). The V gene lost 6 bases and the J gene lost 8 bases, with 17 bases spanning the gap. Germline CDR1 and CDR2: MGHDK and SYGVNS. The CDR3 runs to 14 residues. CDR3 region: CASSTPGGRDEQFF. The CDR3 coding sequence is TGTGCCAGCAGCACGCCAGGGGGGCGCGATGAGCAGTTCTTC.

This clonotype was observed many times. The library was prepared for alpha chains; this beta chain is a stray read, so its frequency means little. This chain connects TRBV5-4 to TRBJ2-1, with 12 bases lining up with TRBD1. This CDR3 comprises 14 residues. V lost 3 bases and J lost 8; bases outside the gene matches: 3. Germline lookup yields CDR1 SGHNT and CDR2 YYREEE (reference sequence). The CDR3 nucleotides read TGTGCCAGCAGCTCGGGACAGGGGGCGGATGAGCAGTTCTTC. It translates to CASSSGQGADEQFF.

Many counts were recorded for this clonotype. Found in a library prepared for alpha chains, this beta chain is an off-target read, and its abundance has little meaning. The rearrangement joins TRBV12-5 to TRBJ1-5; D possibly corresponds to TRBD1 (5 bases). Trimming pared 1 base from V and 7 bases from J, leaving 11 bases between. This CDR3 comprises 14 residues. Germline V gene sequence: CDR1 LGHNT, CDR2 FRNRAP. This chain's CDR3 is CASGLGQLGQPQHF. CDR3 coding DNA: TGTGCTAGTGGTTTGGGACAGCTCGGGCAGCCCCAGCATTTT.

This clonotype occurred a few times. This beta chain appears as a stray read in a library generated for alpha chains; its size is not informative. J is TRBJ2-1 and V is TRBV5-1, with 9 bases that match TRBD2. There are 14 residues in the CDR3. Germline CDR1 is SGHRS and CDR2 is YFSETQ. V was pared by 4 bases and J by 4 bases, with 3 bases of the junction left unmatched. This chain's CDR3 is CASSPGLAYNEQFF. The CDR3 DNA reads TGCGCCAGCAGCCCGGGACTAGCTTACAATGAGCAGTTCTTC. Looking up the rest from reference TRBV5-1 and TRBJ2-1 gives the full variable domain: KAGVTQTPRYLIKTRGQQVTLSCSPISGHRSVSWYQQTPGQGLQFLFEYFSETQRNKGNFPGRFSGRQFSNSRSEMNVSTLELGDSALYLCASSPGLAYNEQFFGPGTRLTVL.

A note on this clonotype: The library was built for alpha chains, so this beta chain is an off-target read and its size means little. The CDR3 region has the DNA TGTGCCAGCAGTGAAGCGTTCGCAGGGAGTATTCAGTACTTC. Protein: CASSEAFAGSIQYF. The chain employs TRBV2 and TRBJ2-4, with D tentatively TRBD1 or TRBD2 (5 bases each). V lost 0 bases to trimming and J lost 10 bases, with 13 bases between them. CDR3 length equals 14 residues. Germline CDR1 is SNHLY and CDR2 is FYNNEI.

In this sample, this clonotype turned up once. The library was designed around alpha chains, so this beta chain is a stray read whose abundance carries little weight. The chain couples TRBV20-1 to TRBJ1-5; D remains ambiguous. V was clipped by 2 bases and J by 2 bases, with 7 bases between them. This CDR3 is 13 amino acids long. Germline V gene lookup returns CDR1 DFQATT and CDR2 SNEGSKA (reference sequence). The CDR3 loop reads CSARWSGNQPQHF. CDR3 nucleotide sequence: TGCAGTGCTAGATGGTCGGGCAATCAGCCCCAGCATTTT.

This clonotype was observed many times. Since it is a stray read in a library aimed at alpha chains, this beta chain has a size that is not meaningful. This chain connects TRBV20-1 to TRBJ1-1, with D perhaps TRBD1 (6 bases). CDR3 length: 11 residues. Looked up from germline, CDR1 is DFQATT and CDR2 is SNEGSKA (reference sequence). Between the trimmed V and J ends, which lost 8 bases and 4 bases, there was a span of 11 bases. CDR3 nucleotide sequence: TGCAGTCCTGACAGGACCACTGAAGCTTTCTTT. Translating it yields CSPDRTTEAFF.